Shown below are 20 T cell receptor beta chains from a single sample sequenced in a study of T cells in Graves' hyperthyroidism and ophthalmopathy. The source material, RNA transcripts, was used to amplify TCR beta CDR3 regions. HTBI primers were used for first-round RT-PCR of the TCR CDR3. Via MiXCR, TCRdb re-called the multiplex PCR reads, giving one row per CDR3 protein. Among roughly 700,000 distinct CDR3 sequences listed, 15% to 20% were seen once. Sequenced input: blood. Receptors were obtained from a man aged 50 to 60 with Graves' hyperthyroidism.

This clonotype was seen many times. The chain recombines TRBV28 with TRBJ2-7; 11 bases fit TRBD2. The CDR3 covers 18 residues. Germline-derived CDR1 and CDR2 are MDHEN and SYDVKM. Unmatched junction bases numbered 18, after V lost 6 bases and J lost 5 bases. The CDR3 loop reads CASSTKSLTSGRIHEQYF. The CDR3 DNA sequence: TGTGCCAGCAGCACTAAAAGCCTCACTAGCGGGAGAATCCACGAGCAGTACTTC.

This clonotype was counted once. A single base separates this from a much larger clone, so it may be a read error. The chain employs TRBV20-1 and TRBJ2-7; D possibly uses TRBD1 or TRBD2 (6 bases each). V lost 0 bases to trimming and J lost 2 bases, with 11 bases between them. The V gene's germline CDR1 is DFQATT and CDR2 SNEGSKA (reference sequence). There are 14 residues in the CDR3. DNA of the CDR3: TGCAGTGCTAGAGATCTTGGGGGGCCCTACGAGCAGTACTTC. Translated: CSARDLGGPYEQYF.

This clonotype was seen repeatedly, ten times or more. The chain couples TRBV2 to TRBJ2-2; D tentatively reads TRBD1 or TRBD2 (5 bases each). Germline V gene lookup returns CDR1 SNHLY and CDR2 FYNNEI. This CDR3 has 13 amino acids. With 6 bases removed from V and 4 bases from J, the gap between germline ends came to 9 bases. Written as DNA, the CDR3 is TGTGCCAGCAGAGATGGGACCACCGGGGAGCTGTTTTTT. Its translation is CASRDGTTGELFF.

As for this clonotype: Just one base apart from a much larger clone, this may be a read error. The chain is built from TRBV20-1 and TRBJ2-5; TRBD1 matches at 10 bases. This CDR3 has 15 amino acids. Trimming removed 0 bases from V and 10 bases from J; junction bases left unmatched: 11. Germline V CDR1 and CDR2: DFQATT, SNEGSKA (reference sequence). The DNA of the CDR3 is TGCAGTGCTAGAGATCCTGGGACAGGGGTGGAGGACCAGTACTTC. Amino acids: CSARDPGTGVEDQYF.

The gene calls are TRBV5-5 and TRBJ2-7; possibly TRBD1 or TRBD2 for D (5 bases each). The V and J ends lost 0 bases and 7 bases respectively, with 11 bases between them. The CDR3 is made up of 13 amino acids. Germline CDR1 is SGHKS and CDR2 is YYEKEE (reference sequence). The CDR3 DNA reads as TGTGCCAGCAGCTTGGGGGACCGGTCGGAGCAGTACTTC. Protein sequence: CASSLGDRSEQYF.

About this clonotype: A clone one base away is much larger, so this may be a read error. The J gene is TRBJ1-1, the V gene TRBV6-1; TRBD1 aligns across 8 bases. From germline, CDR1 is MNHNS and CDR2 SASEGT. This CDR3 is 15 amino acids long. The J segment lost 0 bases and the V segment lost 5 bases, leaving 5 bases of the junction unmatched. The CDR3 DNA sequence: TGTGCCAGCAGTCGGACAGGGATGTTGAACACTGAAGCTTTCTTT. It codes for CASSRTGMLNTEAFF.

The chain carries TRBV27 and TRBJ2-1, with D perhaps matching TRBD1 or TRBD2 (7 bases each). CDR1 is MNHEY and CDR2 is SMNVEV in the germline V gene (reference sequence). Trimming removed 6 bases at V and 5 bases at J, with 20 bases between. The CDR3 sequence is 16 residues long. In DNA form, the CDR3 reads TGTGCCAGCAGCCCCGCCCGACAGGGAGGGGACAATGAGCAGTTCTTC. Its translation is CASSPARQGGDNEQFF.

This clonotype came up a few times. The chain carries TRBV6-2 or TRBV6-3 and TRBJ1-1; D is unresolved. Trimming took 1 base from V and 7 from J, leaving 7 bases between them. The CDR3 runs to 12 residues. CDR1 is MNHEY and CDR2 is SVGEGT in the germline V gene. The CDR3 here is CASSYYPGEAFF. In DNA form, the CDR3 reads TGTGCCAGCAGTTACTACCCTGGTGAAGCTTTCTTT.

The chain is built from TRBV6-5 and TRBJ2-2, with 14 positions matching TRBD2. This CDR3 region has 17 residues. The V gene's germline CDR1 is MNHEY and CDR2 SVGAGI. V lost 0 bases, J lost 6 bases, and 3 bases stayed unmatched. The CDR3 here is CASSYSGLAGVPGELFF. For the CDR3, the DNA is TGTGCCAGCAGTTACTCGGGACTAGCGGGAGTCCCCGGGGAGCTGTTTTTT.

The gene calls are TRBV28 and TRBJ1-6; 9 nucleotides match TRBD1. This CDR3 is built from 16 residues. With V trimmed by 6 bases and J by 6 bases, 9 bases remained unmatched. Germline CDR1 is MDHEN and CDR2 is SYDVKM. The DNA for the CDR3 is TGTGCCAGCAGCTCCCTGACAGGGGGACTTAATTCACCCCTCCACTTT. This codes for CASSSLTGGLNSPLHF.

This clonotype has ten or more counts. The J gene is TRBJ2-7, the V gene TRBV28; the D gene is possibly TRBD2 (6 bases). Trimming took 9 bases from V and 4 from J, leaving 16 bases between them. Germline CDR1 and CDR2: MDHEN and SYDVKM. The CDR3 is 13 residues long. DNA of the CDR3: TGTGCCAGTTTACCGGGAGCAGAGTACGAGCAGTACTTC. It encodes CASLPGAEYEQYF. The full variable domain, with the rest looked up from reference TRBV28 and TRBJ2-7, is DVKVTQSSRYLVKRTGEKVFLECVQDMDHENMFWYRQDPGLGLRLIYFSYDVKMKEKGDIPEGYSVSREKKERFSLILESASTNQTSMYLCASLPGAEYEQYFGPGTRLTVT.

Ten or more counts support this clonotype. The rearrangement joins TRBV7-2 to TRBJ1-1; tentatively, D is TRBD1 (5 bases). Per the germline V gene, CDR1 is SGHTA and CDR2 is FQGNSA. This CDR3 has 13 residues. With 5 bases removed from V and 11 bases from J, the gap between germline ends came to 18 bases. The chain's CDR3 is CASSPSGGLWAFF. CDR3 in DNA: TGTGCCAGCAGCCCGAGCGGGGGACTTTGGGCTTTCTTT.

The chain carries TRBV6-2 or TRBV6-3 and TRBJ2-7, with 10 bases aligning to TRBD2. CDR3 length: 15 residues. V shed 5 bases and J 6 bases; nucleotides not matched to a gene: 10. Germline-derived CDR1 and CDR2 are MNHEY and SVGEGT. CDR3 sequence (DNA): TGTGCCAGCAGTGGCCTAAGCGGGAGGGTGATCGAGCAGTACTTC. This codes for CASSGLSGRVIEQYF.

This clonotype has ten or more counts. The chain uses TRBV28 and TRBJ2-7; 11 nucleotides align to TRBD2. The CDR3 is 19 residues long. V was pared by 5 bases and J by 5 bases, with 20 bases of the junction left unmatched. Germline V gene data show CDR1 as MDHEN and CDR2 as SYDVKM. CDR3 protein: CASSPPLRYSGRAVDEQYF. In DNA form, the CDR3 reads TGTGCCAGCAGTCCCCCCCTCCGTTATAGCGGGAGGGCCGTCGACGAGCAGTACTTC.

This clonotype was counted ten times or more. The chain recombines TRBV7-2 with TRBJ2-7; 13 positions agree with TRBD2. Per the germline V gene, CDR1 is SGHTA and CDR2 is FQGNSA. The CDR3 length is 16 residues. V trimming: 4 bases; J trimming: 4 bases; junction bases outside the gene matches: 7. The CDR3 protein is CASSSWTSGSRYEQYF. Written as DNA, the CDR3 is TGTGCCAGCAGCTCTTGGACTAGCGGGAGCAGGTACGAGCAGTACTTC.

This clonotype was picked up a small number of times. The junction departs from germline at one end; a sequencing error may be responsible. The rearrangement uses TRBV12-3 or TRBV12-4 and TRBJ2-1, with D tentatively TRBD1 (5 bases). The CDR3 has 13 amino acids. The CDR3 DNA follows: TGTGCCAGCAGTTTCGACAGCTACAATGGGCAGTTCTTC. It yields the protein CASSFDSYNGQFF.

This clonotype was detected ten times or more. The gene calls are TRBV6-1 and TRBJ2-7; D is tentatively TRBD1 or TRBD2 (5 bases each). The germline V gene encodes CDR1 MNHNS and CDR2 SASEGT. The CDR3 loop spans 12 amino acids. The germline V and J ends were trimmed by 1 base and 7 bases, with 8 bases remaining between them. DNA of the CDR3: TGTGCCAGCAGTGAAGTAGAGGGGGAGCAGTACTTC. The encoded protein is CASSEVEGEQYF.

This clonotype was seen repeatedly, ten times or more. The CDR3 spells CASSFLSYEQYF. The CDR3 DNA follows: TGTGCCAGCAGTTTCTTGAGCTACGAGCAGTACTTC. The chain uses TRBV28 and TRBJ2-7; D unclear. Deletions cut 3 bases from V and 3 bases from J, with 6 bases between. This CDR3 region has 12 residues. The germline CDR1 and CDR2 sequences are MDHEN and SYDVKM. Using reference TRBV28 and TRBJ2-7 for the parts outside the CDR3, the full variable domain is DVKVTQSSRYLVKRTGEKVFLECVQDMDHENMFWYRQDPGLGLRLIYFSYDVKMKEKGDIPEGYSVSREKKERFSLILESASTNQTSMYLCASSFLSYEQYFGPGTRLTVT.

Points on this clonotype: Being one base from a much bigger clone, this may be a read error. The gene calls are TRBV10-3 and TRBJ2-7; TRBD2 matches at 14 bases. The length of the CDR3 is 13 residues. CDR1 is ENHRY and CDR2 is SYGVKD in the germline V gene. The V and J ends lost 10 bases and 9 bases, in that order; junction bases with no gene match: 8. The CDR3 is CATEGLAGEGQYF. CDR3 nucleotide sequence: TGTGCCACTGAGGGACTAGCGGGAGAGGGGCAGTACTTC.

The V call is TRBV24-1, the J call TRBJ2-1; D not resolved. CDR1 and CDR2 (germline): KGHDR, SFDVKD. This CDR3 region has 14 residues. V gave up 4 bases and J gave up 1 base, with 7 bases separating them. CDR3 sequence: CATSEDGSYNEQFF. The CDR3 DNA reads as TGTGCCACCAGTGAAGACGGATCCTACAATGAGCAGTTCTTC.